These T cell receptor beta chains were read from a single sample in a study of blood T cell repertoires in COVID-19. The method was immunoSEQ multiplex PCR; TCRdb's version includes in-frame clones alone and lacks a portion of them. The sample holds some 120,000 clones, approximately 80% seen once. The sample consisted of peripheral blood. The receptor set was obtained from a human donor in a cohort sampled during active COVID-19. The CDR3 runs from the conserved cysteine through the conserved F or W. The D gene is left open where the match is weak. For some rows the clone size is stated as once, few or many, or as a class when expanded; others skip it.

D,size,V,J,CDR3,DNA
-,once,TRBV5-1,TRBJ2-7,CASSLGYLSNYEQYF,TGCGCCAGCAGCTTGGGCTACCTCTCTAACTACGAGCAGTACTTC
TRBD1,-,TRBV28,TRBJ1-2,CASSFTGTGDYYGYTF,TGTGCCAGCAGTTTCACTGGGACAGGAGATTACTATGGCTACACCTTC
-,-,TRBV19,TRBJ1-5,CASKGDYSNQPQHF,TGTGCCAGTAAAGGGGATTATAGCAATCAGCCCCAGCATTTT
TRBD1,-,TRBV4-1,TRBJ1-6,CASSQPIRDRGSPLHF,TGCGCCAGCAGCCAGCCGATCCGGGACAGGGGCTCACCCCTCCACTTT
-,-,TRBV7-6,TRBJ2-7,CASSLIRDEQYF,TGTGCCAGCAGCTTAATCCGGGACGAGCAGTACTTC
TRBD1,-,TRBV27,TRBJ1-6,CASTLRGGNSPLHF,TGTGCCAGCACCTTGAGAGGGGGCAATTCACCCCTCCACTTT
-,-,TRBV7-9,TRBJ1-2,CASSLVSGEYGYTF,TGTGCCAGCAGCTTAGTATCAGGGGAATATGGCTACACCTTC
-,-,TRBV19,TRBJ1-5,CASSMTAGRFTNQPQHF,TGTGCCAGTAGTATGACCGCGGGACGGTTTACCAATCAGCCCCAGCATTTT
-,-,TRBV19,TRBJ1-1,CASREGRSNTEAFF,TGTGCCAGTAGGGAGGGACGGTCGAACACTGAAGCTTTCTTT
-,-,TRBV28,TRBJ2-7,CASSLRPYEQYF,TGTGCCAGCAGTTTACGTCCCTACGAGCAGTACTTC
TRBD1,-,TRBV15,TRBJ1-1,CATSRVGQGEVGDEAFF,TGTGCCACCAGCAGAGTGGGACAGGGAGAAGTAGGTGACGAAGCTTTCTTT
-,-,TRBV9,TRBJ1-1,CASSVEGHPRDGAFF,TGTGCCAGCAGCGTAGAGGGACACCCCCGGGATGGGGCTTTCTTT
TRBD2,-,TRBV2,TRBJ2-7,CASSAGGGSYEQYF,TGTGCCAGCAGTGCTGGCGGGGGGTCGTACGAGCAGTACTTC
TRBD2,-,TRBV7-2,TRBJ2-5,CASSSGTSGGVYQETQYF,TGTGCCAGCAGCTCGGGGACTAGCGGGGGAGTGTACCAAGAGACCCAGTACTTC
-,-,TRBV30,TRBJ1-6,CAWIHSSYNSPLHF,TGTGCCTGGATTCATAGCTCCTATAATTCACCCCTCCACTTT
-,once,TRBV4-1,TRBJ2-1,CASSQERGEGPYNEQFF,TGCGCCAGCAGCCAAGAGAGGGGGGAGGGGCCCTACAATGAGCAGTTCTTC
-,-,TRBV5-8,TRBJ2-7,CASSLGGLLYEQYF,TGTGCCAGCAGCTTAGGAGGGTTGCTCTACGAGCAGTACTTC
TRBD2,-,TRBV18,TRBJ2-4,CASSPKAGGSKNIQYF,TGTGCCAGCTCCCCGAAGGCGGGAGGGTCCAAAAACATTCAGTACTTC
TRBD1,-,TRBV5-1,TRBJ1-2,CAIRDRLYGYTF,TGCGCCATCCGGGACAGACTCTATGGCTACACCTTC
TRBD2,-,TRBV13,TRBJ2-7,CASSSRLAGAYEQYF,TGTGCCAGCAGCAGCCGACTAGCGGGCGCCTACGAGCAGTACTTC
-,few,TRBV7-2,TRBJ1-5,CASSSSGGPQHF,TGTGCCAGCAGCTCCAGCGGCGGGCCCCAGCATTTT
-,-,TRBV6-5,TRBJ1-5,CASSWAPHQPQHF,TGTGCCAGCAGTTGGGCACCTCATCAGCCCCAGCATTTT
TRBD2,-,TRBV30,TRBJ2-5,CAWSETSLETQYF,TGTGCCTGGAGTGAGACTAGCCTGGAGACCCAGTACTTC
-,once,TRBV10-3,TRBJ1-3,CAIKGPGASGNTIYF,TGTGCCATCAAGGGGCCAGGGGCATCTGGAAACACCATATATTTT
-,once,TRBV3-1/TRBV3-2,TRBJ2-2,CASSQDLDRNLNTGELFF,TGTGCCAGCAGCCAAGATTTGGACAGAAACCTGAACACCGGGGAGCTGTTTTTT
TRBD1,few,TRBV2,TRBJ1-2,CASGTGGYGYTF,TGTGCCAGCGGAACAGGGGGCTATGGCTACACCTTC
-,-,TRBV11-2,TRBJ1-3,CASSLEGASGNTIYF,TGTGCCAGCAGCTTAGAAGGGGCTTCTGGAAACACCATATATTTT
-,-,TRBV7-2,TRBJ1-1,CASSPGLGQSAFF,TGTGCCAGCAGCCCCGGGTTAGGACAGTCAGCTTTCTTT
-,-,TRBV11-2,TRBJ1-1,CASSLDQGYTEAFF,TGTGCCAGCAGCTTAGATCAGGGGTACACTGAAGCTTTCTTT
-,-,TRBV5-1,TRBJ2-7,CASSLVYKSYEQYF,TGCGCCAGCAGCTTGGTTTACAAGTCCTACGAGCAGTACTTC
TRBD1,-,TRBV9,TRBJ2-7,CASSVRDRGLDEQYF,TGTGCCAGCAGCGTAAGGGACAGGGGTCTCGACGAGCAGTACTTC
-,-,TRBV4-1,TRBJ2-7,CASSQDQGASEQYF,TGCGCCAGCAGCCAAGATCAAGGGGCGAGCGAGCAGTACTTC
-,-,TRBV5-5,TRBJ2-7,CASSLAQGFYEQYF,TGTGCCAGCAGCTTGGCCCAGGGTTTCTACGAGCAGTACTTC
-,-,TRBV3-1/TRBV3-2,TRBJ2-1,CASSQDDEQFF,TGTGCCAGCAGCCAAGACGATGAGCAGTTCTTC
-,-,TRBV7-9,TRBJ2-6,CASSLEGAGANVLTF,TGTGCCAGCAGCTTAGAAGGGGCTGGGGCCAACGTCCTGACTTTC
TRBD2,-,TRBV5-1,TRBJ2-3,CASFTSGESTDTQYF,TGCGCCAGCTTTACTAGCGGGGAGAGCACAGATACGCAGTATTTT
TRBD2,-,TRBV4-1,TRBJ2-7,CASSLSSGRGGEQYF,TGCGCCAGCAGCCTCTCCAGCGGGAGAGGTGGCGAGCAGTACTTC
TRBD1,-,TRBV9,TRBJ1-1,CASSQARGAEAFF,TGTGCCAGCAGCCAAGCCAGGGGGGCTGAAGCTTTCTTT
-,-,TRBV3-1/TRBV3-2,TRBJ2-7,CASSQDSRSIEQYF,TGTGCCAGCAGCCAAGATTCCAGGTCGATCGAGCAGTACTTC